Below are 30 T cell receptor beta chains sequenced from a single sample in a study of cytomegalovirus exposure and HLA in healthy donors. The PCR employed 60 Vbeta primers together with 13 Jbeta primers. Generated by immunoSEQ multiplex PCR, the TCRdb table keeps only in-frame clones and is missing some. With some 52,000 clones in the sample, the ten largest clones hold roughly an eighth. The sample was PBMCs. The receptors here all came from a woman aged 55 to 70 in good health and CMV-seropositive.

The chain is built from TRBV5-1 and TRBJ1-6; 10 nucleotides line up with TRBD1. CDR3 length: 16 amino acids. After removal of 0 bases from V and 8 bases from J, the junction contained 5 bases not matched to a gene. Germline V gives CDR1 SGHRS, CDR2 YFSETQ. The CDR3 DNA reads as TGCGCCAGCAGCTTGGAAGTCGGGACAGGGGATTCACCCCTCCACTTT. The encoded protein is CASSLEVGTGDSPLHF.

Remarks on this clone: Other DNA sequences in the sample encode the same CDR3. The chain recombines TRBV6-5 with TRBJ1-6, with 8 bases aligning to TRBD1. CDR1 and CDR2 (germline): MNHEY, SVGAGI. V trimming: 7 bases; J trimming: 6 bases; junction bases outside the gene matches: 8. There are 15 residues in the CDR3. The CDR3, as DNA: TGTGCCAGCACCAACGAAGGACAGGGTAATTCACCCCTCCACTTT. It is translated as CASTNEGQGNSPLHF.

The chain links TRBV5-1 to TRBJ2-5; 7 bases fit TRBD1. Germline V lookup: CDR1 SGHRS, CDR2 YFSETQ. The CDR3 loop spans 14 amino acids. V shed 4 bases and J 7 bases; nucleotides not matched to a gene: 10. CDR3 protein: CASSPGQLDGTQYF. DNA for the CDR3: TGCGCCAGCAGCCCGGGACAGCTAGACGGGACCCAGTACTTC.

The gene calls are TRBV6-6 and TRBJ1-1, with a possible D match to TRBD1 (5 bases). Between the trimmed V and J ends, which lost 2 bases and 7 bases, there was a span of 11 bases. Per germline, CDR1 MNHNY and CDR2 SVGAGI (reference sequence). The CDR3 has 13 residues. The CDR3 is CASSYMSGFEAFF. The CDR3 coding sequence is TGTGCCAGCAGTTACATGTCAGGGTTTGAAGCTTTCTTT.

The chain recombines TRBV2 with TRBJ1-5, with 7 bases identical to TRBD1. Germline lookup yields CDR1 SNHLY and CDR2 FYNNEI. The CDR3 loop spans 15 amino acids. V was pared by 6 bases and J by 0 bases, with 5 bases of the junction left unmatched. This CDR3 is CASRGDSYSNQPQHF. Written as DNA, the CDR3 is TGTGCCAGCAGAGGGGACAGCTATAGCAATCAGCCCCAGCATTTT.

This sequence joins TRBV18 and TRBJ2-6; D possibly corresponds to TRBD2 (6 bases). The germline V and J ends were trimmed by 8 bases and 2 bases, with 13 bases remaining between them. The germline V gene encodes CDR1 KGHSH and CDR2 LQKENI. The CDR3 extends over 15 amino acids. The CDR3 sequence: CASPTGVPGANVLTF. CDR3 bases: TGTGCCAGCCCAACGGGGGTACCTGGGGCCAACGTCCTGACTTTC.

This chain uses TRBV6-6 with TRBJ2-7; TRBD2 agrees at 9 bases. This CDR3 is built from 14 residues. Trimming removed 9 bases from V and 4 bases from J; junction bases left unmatched: 10. CDR1 and CDR2 (germline): MNHNY, SVGAGI (reference sequence). CDR3 nucleotide sequence: TGTGCCAGTTCCGACCCGGGACTAGCTTACGAGCAGTACTTC. This encodes CASSDPGLAYEQYF.

The chain has TRBV7-2 and TRBJ2-1; a possible D gene is TRBD2 (7 bases). The CDR3 consists of 17 residues. V was trimmed by 2 bases and J by 0 bases, leaving 14 bases between them. Germline V gene sequence: CDR1 SGHTA, CDR2 FQGNSA. CDR3 region: CASSLSSGGHSYNEQFF. CDR3 DNA sequence: TGTGCCAGCAGCTTAAGCTCGGGGGGCCACTCCTACAATGAGCAGTTCTTC.

The rearrangement links TRBV7-9 to TRBJ1-5; the match to TRBD1 covers 7 bases. The CDR3 totals 13 residues. Germline V gene data show CDR1 as SEHNR and CDR2 as FQNEAQ (reference sequence). V lost 5 bases to trimming and J lost 4 bases; unmatched junction nucleotides: 2. This CDR3 reads CASSPTGNQPQHF. CDR3 nucleotides: TGTGCCAGCAGCCCGACAGGGAATCAGCCCCAGCATTTT.

Concerning this clone: Relative to the germline gene, one junction end is altered; a read error may explain this. The chain joins TRBV12-5 to TRBJ1-3, with a weak D call TRBD1 (5 bases). The CDR3 covers 14 residues. Looked up from germline, CDR1 is LGHNT and CDR2 is FRNRAP. The CDR3 loop reads CASVLTASGNTIYF. The CDR3, as DNA: TGTGCTAGTGTTTTGACAGCCTCTGGAAACACCATATATTTT. The variable domain in full, completed from reference TRBV12-5 and TRBJ1-3, reads DARVTQTPRHKVTEMGQEVTMRCQPILGHNTVFWYRQTMMQGLELLAYFRNRAPLDDSGMPKDRFSAEMPDATLATLKIQPSEPRDSAVYFCASVLTASGNTIYFGEGSWLTVV.

The chain is built from TRBV5-1 and TRBJ2-2; no definite D call. The V gene lost 0 bases and the J gene lost 5 bases, with 5 bases spanning the gap. This CDR3 is 13 amino acids long. Germline V gives CDR1 SGHRS, CDR2 YFSETQ. The CDR3 DNA sequence: TGCGCCAGCAGCTTGGACGGGACCGGGGAGCTGTTTTTT. The encoded protein is CASSLDGTGELFF.

V gene TRBV19 combines with J gene TRBJ2-7; 9 bases map to TRBD1. The CDR3 length is 16 residues. Trimming at V came to 3 bases and at J to 3 bases, leaving 9 bases not matched to a gene. The germline V gene has CDR1 LNHDA and CDR2 SQIVND (reference sequence). In DNA, the CDR3 is TGTGCCAGTAGTATGAAGACGGGACAGGGCTACTACGAGCAGTACTTC. This gives the protein CASSMKTGQGYYEQYF.

The chain combines TRBV28 with TRBJ1-3, with D perhaps TRBD1 (5 bases). V lost 4 bases and J lost 0, with 16 bases in between. CDR1 and CDR2 from the germline V gene are MDHEN and SYDVKM. CDR3 size: 17 residues. CDR3 amino acids: CASSSTGRGVSGNTIYF. The DNA of the CDR3 is TGTGCCAGCAGTTCCACTGGACGGGGGGTCTCTGGAAACACCATATATTTT.

The genes are TRBV28 and TRBJ2-7; tentative D call: TRBD1 (5 bases). This CDR3 is built from 13 residues. Germline V lookup: CDR1 MDHEN, CDR2 SYDVKM. Trimming removed 5 bases at V and 2 bases at J, with 10 bases between. CDR3 nucleotide sequence: TGTGCCAGCAGTGTTGGCAGGGCCTACGAGCAGTACTTC. Its protein product is CASSVGRAYEQYF.

The chain carries TRBV28 and TRBJ1-3, with D unresolved. CDR1 MDHEN and CDR2 SYDVKM come from the germline V gene. V lost 5 bases and J 1 base, leaving 6 bases between the germline ends. The CDR3 consists of 13 residues. The CDR3 DNA sequence: TGTGCCAGCAGTCCCGTATCTGGAAACACCATATATTTT. As protein: CASSPVSGNTIYF.

Concerning this clone itself: An end of the junction does not agree with germline; a read error may underlie this. The chain employs TRBV19 and TRBJ2-7; TRBD2 might be the D (7 bases). This CDR3 region has 17 residues. Germline V gives CDR1 LNHDA, CDR2 SQIVND (reference sequence). The CDR3 is CASSIDGGGTGSSEQYF. CDR3 DNA sequence: TGTGCCAGTAGTATAGATGGGGGGGGCACGGGCTCCTCCGAGCAGTACTTC.

This chain links TRBV25-1 with TRBJ1-6, with D possibly being TRBD1 (5 bases). This CDR3 has 12 amino acids. In germline, CDR1 is MGHDK, CDR2 SYGVNS. The germline V and J ends were trimmed by 10 bases and 9 bases, with 13 bases remaining between them. CDR3 nucleotides: TGTGCCAAATTCCCGGGGGGTTCACCCCTCCACTTT. This encodes CAKFPGGSPLHF.

This chain uses TRBV19 with TRBJ1-5, with 7 bases lining up with TRBD1. Germline assignment: CDR1 LNHDA and CDR2 SQIVND (reference sequence). This CDR3 is built from 15 residues. V was pared by 2 bases and J by 6 bases, with 7 bases of the junction left unmatched. CDR3 protein: CASSIREGATQPQHF. The DNA of the CDR3 is TGTGCCAGTAGTATACGAGAGGGGGCTACTCAGCCCCAGCATTTT. Full variable domain (outside the CDR3, taken from reference TRBV19 and TRBJ1-5): DGGITQSPKYLFRKEGQNVTLSCEQNLNHDAMYWYRQDPGQGLRLIYYSQIVNDFQKGDIAEGYSVSREKKESFPLTVTSAQKNPTAFYLCASSIREGATQPQHFGDGTRLSIL.

The CDR3 loop is CASSYGQGVTGYTF. DNA of the CDR3: TGTGCCAGCAGTTACGGACAGGGGGTAACTGGCTACACCTTC. The chain recombines TRBV6-5 with TRBJ1-2, with 10 bases matching TRBD1. This CDR3 has 14 amino acids. V lost 2 bases, J lost 7 bases, and 4 bases stayed unmatched. Germline V gives CDR1 MNHEY, CDR2 SVGAGI.

The chain carries TRBV10-1 and TRBJ1-4; TRBD1 agrees at 8 bases. V was clipped by 3 bases and J by 7 bases; unmatched bases: 4. The CDR3 totals 14 residues. In germline, CDR1 is WNHNN, CDR2 SYGVQD (reference sequence). In nucleotides, the CDR3 is TGCGCCAGCAGTGACGGGACAGGAGGTGAAAAACTGTTTTTT. As protein: CASSDGTGGEKLFF.

Here the CDR3 reads CATRQGVGYTF. The CDR3 nucleotides are TGTGCCACCCGGCAGGGGGTCGGCTACACCTTC. This chain links TRBV7-2 with TRBJ1-2; 7 bases fit TRBD1. Germline V CDR1 and CDR2: SGHTA, FQGNSA. This CDR3 region has 11 residues. V lost 10 bases to trimming and J lost 8 bases; unmatched junction nucleotides: 7.

The chain is built from TRBV11-2 and TRBJ2-7; 8 positions match TRBD2. CDR3 length equals 15 residues. Germline V lookup: CDR1 SGHAT, CDR2 FQNNGV. V shed 1 base, J shed 0 bases, and the junction held 2 bases outside the gene matches. The CDR3 is CASSLAGGASYEQYF. In nucleotides, the CDR3 is TGTGCCAGCAGCTTAGCGGGGGGGGCCTCCTACGAGCAGTACTTC. Filled out from reference TRBV11-2 and TRBJ2-7, the complete variable domain reads EAGVAQSPRYKIIEKRQSVAFWCNPISGHATLYWYQQILGQGPKLLIQFQNNGVVDDSQLPKDRFSAERLKGVDSTLKIQPAKLEDSAVYLCASSLAGGASYEQYFGPGTRLTVT.

J is TRBJ1-2 and V is TRBV19, with 7 bases identical to TRBD1. The V and J ends lost 0 bases and 4 bases, in that order; junction bases with no gene match: 5. The CDR3 contains 15 residues. CDR1 is LNHDA, CDR2 SQIVND, per germline (reference sequence). CDR3 DNA: TGTGCCAGTAGTATAGATAAGGACAGGATCTATGGCTACACCTTC. It codes for CASSIDKDRIYGYTF.

The chain employs TRBV27 and TRBJ1-5; 9 bases are a match to TRBD1. The CDR3 spans 15 residues. Losses at the gene ends were 1 base for V and 4 bases for J; bases not matched to a gene: 2. The V gene's germline CDR1 is MNHEY and CDR2 SMNVEV (reference sequence). The chain's CDR3 is CASSLLGTGNQPQHF. The CDR3 region has the DNA TGTGCCAGCAGTTTATTAGGGACAGGGAATCAGCCCCAGCATTTT.

V is TRBV5-1 and J is TRBJ2-6, with unresolved D. Trimming pared 7 bases from V and 2 bases from J, leaving 16 bases between. CDR3 length: 16 amino acids. Germline assignment: CDR1 SGHRS and CDR2 YFSETQ. CDR3 in amino acids: CASLPEARAGANVLTF. The CDR3 DNA sequence: TGCGCCAGCCTTCCCGAGGCCCGGGCTGGGGCCAACGTCCTGACTTTC. Drawing the rest from reference TRBV5-1 and TRBJ2-6, the complete variable domain is KAGVTQTPRYLIKTRGQQVTLSCSPISGHRSVSWYQQTPGQGLQFLFEYFSETQRNKGNFPGRFSGRQFSNSRSEMNVSTLELGDSALYLCASLPEARAGANVLTFGAGSRLTVL.

The rearrangement uses TRBV5-1 and TRBJ2-5; TRBD2 matches at 10 bases. In germline, CDR1 is SGHRS, CDR2 YFSETQ. This CDR3 comprises 16 residues. Unmatched junction bases numbered 7, after V lost 4 bases and J lost 1 base. CDR3 residues: CASSPRTSGVQETQYF. CDR3 nucleotides: TGCGCCAGCAGCCCAAGAACTAGCGGGGTCCAAGAGACCCAGTACTTC.

The chain has TRBV20-1 and TRBJ1-1; no clear D. Germline lookup yields CDR1 DFQATT and CDR2 SNEGSKA (reference sequence). The V and J ends lost 6 bases and 0 bases respectively, with 2 bases between them. The CDR3 is 10 residues long. The chain's CDR3 is CSALNTEAFF. CDR3 coding DNA: TGCAGTGCCTTGAACACTGAAGCTTTCTTT.

The J gene is TRBJ1-2, the V gene TRBV4-1; 7 positions agree with TRBD1. Trimming at V came to 1 base and at J to 6 bases, leaving 11 bases not matched to a gene. Germline V gene lookup returns CDR1 MGHRA and CDR2 YSYEKL. This CDR3 has 16 amino acids. The CDR3 sequence: CASSQAAFGTANGYTF. CDR3 nucleotide sequence: TGCGCCAGCAGCCAAGCCGCTTTCGGGACAGCCAATGGCTACACCTTC.

This chain joins TRBV7-9 and TRBJ1-4, with D maybe TRBD1 (6 bases). Per germline, CDR1 SEHNR and CDR2 FQNEAQ (reference sequence). Between the trimmed V and J ends, which lost 5 bases and 7 bases, there was a span of 11 bases. The CDR3 sequence is 13 residues long. The CDR3 bases are TGTGCCAGCAGCCCATCAGGGGCTGAAAAACTGTTTTTT. Protein: CASSPSGAEKLFF.

The chain carries TRBV19 and TRBJ2-5; 7 positions match TRBD2. The CDR3 is 14 amino acids. The junction had 7 bases not matched to a gene; V was cut back by 5 bases and J by 4 bases. Germline assignment: CDR1 LNHDA and CDR2 SQIVND (reference sequence). The CDR3 sequence is CASSAGWGGETQYF. The CDR3 DNA is TGTGCCAGTAGTGCCGGGTGGGGGGGAGAGACCCAGTACTTC.